The clone carrying this T cell receptor beta chain occurred a few times. The antigen is undetermined. The bulk TCR libraries were made with methods described before and with listed TCR primers. TCRdb re-called the PCR reads through MiXCR, storing one row per CDR3 protein. The sample includes approximately 590,000 distinct CDR3 sequences, about 25% of them seen just once. The source of the sample is a study of molecular identifiers for immune sequencing clone quantification. Overall study context: Across replicate runs, RNA obtained from around 20,000 or 100,000 naive CD8 cells was divided into five, with four undergoing sequencing. Study-wide results and limits: It was shown that clones above 20 RNA copies held over 98% of effector molecules, but under 1% in naive cells.

V lost 7 bases and J lost 4, with 17 bases in between. The CDR3 loop spans 15 amino acids. Researchers sorted naive CD8 T cells as cells that were CD8+CD4-CCR7+CD45RA+. This clonotype was obtained from a human donor in good health. Some libraries in this study had Jurkat cell RNA spiked in. The sample taken for sequencing was naive CD8+ T cells from blood, with Jurkat cell RNA spiked in. Specified subset: FACS-sorted CD8+CD4-CCR7+CD45RA+ naive T cells. The chain carries TRBV12-3 or TRBV12-4 and TRBJ2-1, with TRBD1 as a possible D gene (5 bases). CDR3 DNA sequence: TGTGCCAGCACCGCCCTTCTGGGGCCGTACAATGAGCAGTTCTTC. Its translation is CASTALLGPYNEQFF.